The present T cell receptor (beta chain) was sequenced within a study of T cell repertoires in cytomegalovirus infection. Study at large: Selection of CMV epitopes for the study included recently identified HLA-C-restricted and well-studied HLA-B-restricted ones. Findings and limits, study-wide: Ex vivo, HLA-C-restricted CMV-specific TCR beta clonotypes prevailed over the rest of the response. Totalled public TCR beta family frequency picked out people who carried CMV plus the relevant HLA.

TCRdb itself ran the reads through MiXCR, one entry per CDR3 protein. This sample has under 90,000 distinct CDR3 sequences, with 45% to 55% found just once. For this clonotype: The antigen is not known.

The CDR3 is made up of 14 amino acids. Germline loops: CDR1 MNHEY, CDR2 SMNVEV (reference sequence). V shed 3 bases and J 3 bases; nucleotides not matched to a gene: 4. Sample: CD8+ T cells from cultured PBMCs, taken from culture after CMV antigen stimulation. The TCR sequence derives from a human donor in good health (CMV status not recorded). Some clones in this sample may be carry-over from other donors' samples. V gene TRBV27 combines with J gene TRBJ2-7, with 8 nucleotides matching TRBD2. CDR3 sequence (DNA): TGTGCCAGCAGTTTGGTGGCGGGGGGCTACGAGCAGTACTTC. Residues: CASSLVAGGYEQYF.